The 17 T cell receptor beta chains presented below share a single source sample, sequenced in a study of cytomegalovirus exposure and HLA in healthy donors. The PCR made use of 60 Vbeta and 13 Jbeta primers. Data came from immunoSEQ multiplex PCR; TCRdb stores just in-frame clones and leaves some out. The profile shows some 120,000 clones, 77% of them singletons. Sample: PBMCs. The receptors here all came from a human donor in good health.

There are a few counts of this clone. The J gene is TRBJ1-1, the V gene TRBV29-1, with 7 bases lining up with TRBD1. This CDR3 has 15 residues. The germline gives CDR1 SQVTM, CDR2 ANQGSEA. The ends lost 1 base at V and 9 bases at J; junction bases unmatched: 14. The CDR3 DNA follows: TGCAGCGTTGAAGGTAACTATCGGCAGGGGGAAAAAGCTTTCTTT. Its protein is CSVEGNYRQGEKAFF.

This sequence joins TRBV28 and TRBJ1-5; 9 positions match TRBD1. CDR1 is MDHEN and CDR2 is SYDVKM in the germline V gene. J was trimmed by 5 bases and V by 5 bases; bases with no gene match: 10. The CDR3 loop spans 16 amino acids. The CDR3 here is CASSAIPGQGYQPQHF. CDR3 sequence (DNA): TGTGCCAGCAGTGCGATTCCGGGACAGGGTTATCAGCCCCAGCATTTT.

CDR3 amino acids: CSVVGTGGRYGYTF. The DNA for the CDR3 is TGCAGCGTTGTTGGGACAGGGGGGAGGTATGGCTACACCTTC. The V and J genes are TRBV29-1 and TRBJ1-2, with 11 bases aligning to TRBD1. This CDR3 region has 14 residues. V gave up 4 bases and J gave up 5 bases; unmatched junction bases: 6. CDR1 and CDR2 (germline): SQVTM, ANQGSEA.

V usage is TRBV19 and J usage is TRBJ1-1, with unresolved D. Per the germline V gene, CDR1 is LNHDA and CDR2 is SQIVND (reference sequence). The CDR3 consists of 15 residues. V lost 1 base and J lost 4, with 13 bases in between. CDR3 DNA sequence: TGTGCCAGTAGTATAGTCGAGGTTGGGAGCACTGAAGCTTTCTTT. Translated: CASSIVEVGSTEAFF. Complete variable domain (other parts from reference TRBV19 and TRBJ1-1): DGGITQSPKYLFRKEGQNVTLSCEQNLNHDAMYWYRQDPGQGLRLIYYSQIVNDFQKGDIAEGYSVSREKKESFPLTVTSAQKNPTAFYLCASSIVEVGSTEAFFGQGTRLTVV.

The V and J genes are TRBV9 and TRBJ2-7; a possible D gene is TRBD2 (6 bases). The V and J ends lost 5 bases and 0 bases respectively, with 12 bases between them. The CDR3 covers 14 residues. The germline gives CDR1 SGDLS, CDR2 YYNGEE. The CDR3 reads CASSTSFSSYEQYF. Here the CDR3 DNA reads TGTGCCAGCAGTACTAGCTTCAGCTCCTACGAGCAGTACTTC.

The chain couples TRBV7-9 to TRBJ2-1, with TRBD1 matching 7 bases. The CDR3 runs to 15 residues. V gave up 5 bases and J gave up 5 bases; unmatched junction bases: 9. Looked up from germline, CDR1 is SEHNR and CDR2 is FQNEAQ (reference sequence). The CDR3 DNA is TGTGCCAGCAGCCCTCAGGGGGTGGTGAACAATGAGCAGTTCTTC. It codes for CASSPQGVVNNEQFF. Full variable domain (missing parts from reference TRBV7-9 and TRBJ2-1): DTGVSQNPRHKITKRGQNVTFRCDPISEHNRLYWYRQTLGQGPEFLTYFQNEAQLEKSRLLSDRFSAERPKGSFSTLEIQRTEQGDSAMYLCASSPQGVVNNEQFFGPGTRLTVL.

The J gene is TRBJ2-7, the V gene TRBV29-1; 7 nucleotides align to TRBD1. The CDR3 is 14 residues long. The V segment lost 7 bases and the J segment 2 bases; nucleotides outside the gene matches: 11. Germline CDR1 and CDR2: SQVTM and ANQGSEA. In nucleotides, the CDR3 is TGCAGCGCCGCGGATCGGCAGGGGGCCTACGAGCAGTACTTC. Translating gives CSAADRQGAYEQYF.

CDR3 protein: CASSQQGGTYEQYF. CDR3 bases: TGTGCCAGCAGCCAACAGGGAGGGACGTACGAGCAGTACTTC. The rearrangement links TRBV6-6 to TRBJ2-7, with D maybe TRBD2 (7 bases). CDR3 length: 14 amino acids. V lost 6 bases to trimming and J lost 4 bases, with 16 bases between them. CDR1 and CDR2 from the germline V gene are MNHNY and SVGAGI (reference sequence).

This clone was seen a single time. This chain uses TRBV19 with TRBJ2-1; 14 nucleotides line up with TRBD2. The germline CDR1 and CDR2 sequences are LNHDA and SQIVND (reference sequence). The CDR3 consists of 17 residues. Trimming cost V 6 bases and J 5 bases; bases outside gene matches: 9. DNA for the CDR3: TGTGCCAGTAGCGAGGGACCGGGACTAGCGGGAGACAATGAGCAGTTCTTC. It yields the protein CASSEGPGLAGDNEQFF.

J is TRBJ1-4 and V is TRBV15; TRBD1 is a possible D gene (6 bases). Trimming pared 4 bases from V and 8 bases from J, leaving 14 bases between. The CDR3 loop spans 14 amino acids. Germline values: CDR1 LNHNV, CDR2 YYDKDF (reference sequence). The CDR3 loop is CATSKHRAREKLFF. CDR3 nucleotide sequence: TGTGCCACCAGCAAACACAGGGCTCGGGAAAAACTGTTTTTT.

CDR3 sequence reads: CATLGRDGDNEQFF. The CDR3 coding sequence is TGTGCCACCCTGGGGCGGGACGGAGACAATGAGCAGTTCTTC. This chain uses TRBV19 with TRBJ2-1; a possible D gene is TRBD2 (6 bases). Trimming cost V 10 bases and J 5 bases, with 18 bases left between them. CDR3 length equals 14 residues. The germline V gene has CDR1 LNHDA and CDR2 SQIVND (reference sequence).

This clone was detected a few times. This chain uses TRBV5-1 with TRBJ2-5; D not resolved. Per the germline V gene, CDR1 is SGHRS and CDR2 is YFSETQ. CDR3 length equals 11 residues. V was clipped by 3 bases and J by 4 bases, with 4 bases between them. The CDR3 DNA is TGCGCCAGCAGCTCAGGAGAGACCCAGTACTTC. Amino acids: CASSSGETQYF. Drawing the rest from reference TRBV5-1 and TRBJ2-5, the complete variable domain is KAGVTQTPRYLIKTRGQQVTLSCSPISGHRSVSWYQQTPGQGLQFLFEYFSETQRNKGNFPGRFSGRQFSNSRSEMNVSTLELGDSALYLCASSSGETQYFGPGTRLLVL.

The chain links TRBV11-2 to TRBJ2-1, with 8 bases fitting TRBD2. CDR1 and CDR2 from the germline V gene are SGHAT and FQNNGV. V was pared by 5 bases and J by 3 bases, with 0 bases of the junction left unmatched. This CDR3 is built from 13 residues. CDR3: CASSRGGYNEQFF. As DNA, the CDR3 is TGTGCCAGCAGCCGGGGGGGCTACAATGAGCAGTTCTTC.

This CDR3 reads CSVLAGTGRNEQYF. DNA for the CDR3: TGCAGCGTACTCGCTGGGACAGGGAGGAACGAGCAGTACTTC. The V gene is TRBV29-1, the J gene TRBJ2-7, with 9 bases fitting TRBD1. The CDR3 sequence is 14 residues long. The V gene end was trimmed by 6 bases and the J gene end by 5 bases; junction bases not matched to a gene: 11. CDR1 and CDR2 (germline): SQVTM, ANQGSEA.

The J gene is TRBJ2-2, the V gene TRBV5-6, with 7 bases lining up with TRBD2. After removal of 3 bases from V and 2 bases from J, the junction contained 7 bases not matched to a gene. The CDR3 runs to 16 residues. Germline V gives CDR1 SGHDT, CDR2 YYEEEE. CDR3 loop: CASSWTAGVNTGELFF. The CDR3 DNA reads as TGTGCCAGCAGCTGGACGGCGGGAGTTAACACCGGGGAGCTGTTTTTT.

The chain has TRBV10-3 and TRBJ1-5; the match to TRBD1 covers 7 bases. The V segment lost 2 bases and the J segment 1 base; nucleotides outside the gene matches: 11. This CDR3 has 18 residues. Germline CDR1 reads ENHRY; CDR2 reads SYGVKD. CDR3 bases: TGTGCCATCAGTGAGGGGCCCCTGGGACAGCTAAGCAATCAGCCCCAGCATTTT. This codes for CAISEGPLGQLSNQPQHF.

This clone was observed once. The CDR3 coding sequence is TGTGCCATCAGCGCCACCCCCAGGCTCCAGGGGCAGCCCCAGCATTTT. It specifies CAISATPRLQGQPQHF. The chain is built from TRBV10-3 and TRBJ1-5; tentatively, D is TRBD1 (6 bases). The CDR3 length is 16 residues. In germline, CDR1 is ENHRY, CDR2 SYGVKD. The V end was cut by 6 bases, the J end by 7 bases, with 22 bases between.